A single sample is the source of the 32 T cell receptor beta chains below, sequenced in a study of cytomegalovirus exposure and HLA in healthy donors. Primers included in the PCR were 60 Vbeta and 13 Jbeta primers. The data were produced by immunoSEQ multiplex PCR, yet TCRdb's version contains in-frame clones alone and is incomplete. The sample contains 200,000 or so clones, roughly 81% of which appear only once. The sequencing input was PBMCs. Receptors originate from a young woman in good health and CMV-seropositive.

This chain uses TRBV5-1 with TRBJ1-2; D is uncertain. The CDR3 contains 16 residues. The ends were cut back, 0 bases at V and 5 bases at J, with 17 bases in the middle. From germline, CDR1 is SGHRS and CDR2 YFSETQ. This CDR3 is CASSLGASQFIYGYTF. CDR3 in DNA: TGCGCCAGCAGCTTGGGAGCTTCTCAATTCATTTATGGCTACACCTTC.

This clone was detected only a few times. V gene TRBV4-3 combines with J gene TRBJ1-4; perhaps TRBD1 as D (5 bases). Trimming took off 9 bases at V and 3 bases at J, with 5 bases between the two ends. Germline V gives CDR1 LGHNA, CDR2 YSLEER. This CDR3 has 11 residues. The CDR3 protein is CARGPNEKLFF. The CDR3 bases are TGCGCCAGGGGGCCTAATGAAAAACTGTTTTTT.

The CDR3 bases are TGTGCCTGGAGTGTAGCGGCGGGCGGGACCCAGTACTTC. It translates to CAWSVAAGGTQYF. The J gene is TRBJ2-5, the V gene TRBV30; a weak D match, TRBD2 (5 bases). Germline CDR1 is GTSNPN and CDR2 is SVGIG (reference sequence). This CDR3 is 13 amino acids long. V gave up 0 bases and J gave up 7 bases, with 12 bases separating them.

This rearrangement joins TRBV2 to TRBJ2-2; D is undetermined. CDR1 is SNHLY and CDR2 is FYNNEI in the germline V gene. This CDR3 has 11 amino acids. V lost 6 bases to trimming and J lost 8 bases, with 7 bases between them. CDR3: CASSLEGELFF. The CDR3, as DNA: TGTGCCAGCAGCCTAGAGGGGGAGCTGTTTTTT. The full variable domain, its missing parts supplied by reference TRBV2 and TRBJ2-2, is EPEVTQTPSHQVTQMGQEVILRCVPISNHLYFYWYRQILGQKVEFLVSFYNNEISEKSEIFDDQFSVERPDGSNFTLKIRSTKLEDSAMYFCASSLEGELFFGEGSRLTVL.

The chain uses TRBV27 and TRBJ2-7; 9 bases map to TRBD1. There are 16 residues in the CDR3. The junction had 10 bases not matched to a gene; V was cut back by 0 bases and J by 7 bases. The V gene's germline CDR1 is MNHEY and CDR2 SMNVEV (reference sequence). DNA of the CDR3: TGTGCCAGCAGTTTATCTTCGGGGACAGGGCCTCGGGAGCAGTACTTC. Protein product: CASSLSSGTGPREQYF.

V gene TRBV27 combines with J gene TRBJ1-5; a weak D match, TRBD1 (6 bases). V dropped 3 bases and J dropped 5 bases, with 11 bases sitting between them. Germline CDR1 and CDR2: MNHEY and SMNVEV (reference sequence). The length of the CDR3 is 14 residues. CDR3 nucleotides: TGTGCCAGCAGTTTTACAGGGTACCATCAGCCCCAGCATTTT. It specifies CASSFTGYHQPQHF.

This chain uses TRBV5-1 with TRBJ1-4, with 8 bases identical to TRBD1. J was trimmed by 7 bases and V by 4 bases; bases with no gene match: 6. CDR3 length equals 14 residues. CDR1 and CDR2 from the germline V gene are SGHRS and YFSETQ. CDR3 region: CASSPQGVGEKLFF. CDR3 DNA sequence: TGCGCCAGCAGCCCACAGGGGGTGGGTGAAAAACTGTTTTTT.

This chain uses TRBV5-6 with TRBJ2-3; TRBD1 agrees at 9 bases. After removal of 7 bases from V and 3 bases from J, the junction contained 9 bases not matched to a gene. This CDR3 has 15 amino acids. CDR1 is SGHDT and CDR2 is YYEEEE in the germline V gene. The CDR3 region has the DNA TGTGCCAGCGCATCCGGGACAGGGCGTACAGATACGCAGTATTTT. Its translation is CASASGTGRTDTQYF.

The genes are TRBV30 and TRBJ2-1, with D maybe TRBD1 (6 bases). V lost 4 bases and J lost 8, with 9 bases in between. This CDR3 region has 11 residues. Germline V gives CDR1 GTSNPN, CDR2 SVGIG (reference sequence). The CDR3 nucleotides are TGTGCCTGGAACAGGGTCGATGAGCAGTTCTTC. This translates into CAWNRVDEQFF.

The CDR3 reads CASSIVLYPVKGWNTEAFF. The CDR3 nucleotides are TGTGCCAGTAGTATAGTACTATATCCGGTAAAGGGGTGGAACACTGAAGCTTTCTTT. V gene TRBV19 combines with J gene TRBJ1-1; perhaps TRBD1 as D (5 bases). Deletions cut 1 base from V and 1 base from J, with 22 bases between. Looked up from germline, CDR1 is LNHDA and CDR2 is SQIVND (reference sequence). The CDR3 loop spans 19 amino acids.

The chain joins TRBV28 to TRBJ1-4; 9 bases match TRBD1. There are 15 residues in the CDR3. Germline-derived CDR1 and CDR2 are MDHEN and SYDVKM. V lost 4 bases to trimming and J lost 7 bases; unmatched junction nucleotides: 7. The CDR3 loop is CASSYTGGYVEKLFF. As DNA, the CDR3 is TGTGCCAGCAGTTATACAGGGGGCTATGTTGAAAAACTGTTTTTT.

The chain joins TRBV5-4 to TRBJ2-3, with D possibly matching TRBD2 (6 bases). Germline V CDR1 and CDR2: SGHNT, YYREEE (reference sequence). CDR3 length: 15 residues. Trimming removed 5 bases at V and 4 bases at J, with 17 bases between. Here the CDR3 DNA reads TGTGCCAGCAGAATTCCGGGAGCGAGGGCAGATACGCAGTATTTT. This encodes CASRIPGARADTQYF.

This chain links TRBV6-5 with TRBJ2-1, with 9 bases matching TRBD1. The CDR3 contains 15 residues. Germline CDR1 reads MNHEY; CDR2 reads SVGAGI. V lost 6 bases, J lost 0 bases, and 3 bases stayed unmatched. CDR3 coding DNA: TGTGCCAGCAGCTGGACAGGGGCCTCCTACAATGAGCAGTTCTTC. It translates to CASSWTGASYNEQFF.

The V and J genes are TRBV27 and TRBJ1-1; a possible D gene is TRBD1 (5 bases). Trimming left V 1 base short and J 2 bases short, with 11 bases between. The CDR3 is 15 amino acids. Germline CDR1 reads MNHEY; CDR2 reads SMNVEV (reference sequence). The CDR3 is CASSLFSGLNTEAFF. CDR3 sequence (DNA): TGTGCCAGCAGTTTATTTTCAGGGCTAAACACTGAAGCTTTCTTT.

The chain couples TRBV4-2 to TRBJ1-5; the match to TRBD1 covers 9 bases. Germline CDR1 and CDR2: LGHNA and YNFKEQ. The CDR3 has 16 residues. The ends lost 1 base at V and 2 bases at J; junction bases unmatched: 3. CDR3 nucleotide sequence: TGTGCCAGCAGCCAAGGGGACAGGGTTGGCAATCAGCCCCAGCATTTT. Its translation is CASSQGDRVGNQPQHF.

J is TRBJ1-6 and V is TRBV18, with 11 bases aligning to TRBD1. V lost 1 base, J lost 2 bases, and 1 base stayed unmatched. Germline CDR1 and CDR2: KGHSH and LQKENI. There are 17 residues in the CDR3. The DNA of the CDR3 is TGTGCCAGCTCACCACGGACAGGGGGCCCCTATAATTCACCCCTCCACTTT. Its protein product is CASSPRTGGPYNSPLHF.

The chain links TRBV2 to TRBJ2-1, with D unclear. Trimming took 6 bases from V and 4 from J, leaving 4 bases between them. Looked up from germline, CDR1 is SNHLY and CDR2 is FYNNEI. The CDR3 consists of 11 residues. The CDR3 sequence is CASRAYNEQFF. The CDR3 coding sequence is TGTGCCAGCAGGGCTTACAATGAGCAGTTCTTC.

This chain joins TRBV10-3 and TRBJ2-7, with D possibly TRBD2 on 6 matching bases. The CDR3 runs 13 residues. Trimming took 7 bases from V and 0 from J, leaving 10 bases between them. Germline CDR1 reads ENHRY; CDR2 reads SYGVKD. CDR3 region: CAITAGSSYEQYF. CDR3 sequence (DNA): TGTGCCATCACGGCGGGGAGCTCCTACGAGCAGTACTTC.

The gene calls are TRBV20-1 and TRBJ2-7; no clear D. Germline V gene lookup returns CDR1 DFQATT and CDR2 SNEGSKA (reference sequence). The CDR3 is 11 residues long. Between the trimmed V and J ends, which lost 3 bases and 1 base, there was a span of 4 bases. CDR3 residues: CSASYSYEQYF. The CDR3 DNA is TGCAGTGCTAGTTATTCCTACGAGCAGTACTTC.

The chain recombines TRBV7-2 with TRBJ2-1; D is ambiguous. The CDR3 covers 13 residues. Germline CDR1 is SGHTA and CDR2 is FQGNSA. V was shortened by 4 bases and J by 0 bases, with 4 bases between the two germline ends. CDR3 DNA sequence: TGTGCCAGCAGCTCGAGCTCCTACAATGAGCAGTTCTTC. Protein sequence: CASSSSSYNEQFF.

V and J are TRBV4-1 and TRBJ1-2; 9 bases match TRBD1. Trimming at V came to 4 bases and at J to 7 bases, leaving 7 bases not matched to a gene. The germline V gene encodes CDR1 MGHRA and CDR2 YSYEKL. This CDR3 contains 14 residues. The CDR3 nucleotides are TGCGCCAGCAGCCCAGTGGGACAGGGCGGTGGCTACACCTTC. Protein sequence: CASSPVGQGGGYTF.

The rearrangement uses TRBV9 and TRBJ2-1; 11 nucleotides align to TRBD2. The V segment lost 0 bases and the J segment 3 bases; nucleotides outside the gene matches: 2. Per germline, CDR1 SGDLS and CDR2 YYNGEE. The CDR3 loop spans 16 amino acids. As DNA, the CDR3 is TGTGCCAGCAGCGTAGGACTAGCGGGGATCTACAATGAGCAGTTCTTC. It translates to CASSVGLAGIYNEQFF.

The J gene is TRBJ2-7, the V gene TRBV2; D not resolved. The CDR3 runs to 17 residues. Germline CDR1 reads SNHLY; CDR2 reads FYNNEI. Trimming pared 0 bases from V and 0 bases from J, leaving 15 bases between. CDR3 nucleotide sequence: TGTGCCAGCAGTGAAGCGCGTTTGACGGAGAGCTCCTACGAGCAGTACTTC. It encodes CASSEARLTESSYEQYF.

This clone was detected only a few times. The rearrangement uses TRBV7-2 and TRBJ2-5; 13 nucleotides agree with TRBD2. This CDR3 contains 17 residues. V lost 5 bases to trimming and J lost 1 base; unmatched junction nucleotides: 7. In germline, CDR1 is SGHTA, CDR2 FQGNSA. The CDR3 coding sequence is TGTGCCAGCAGCAGGAAACTAGCGGGGGGGCCCCAAGAGACCCAGTACTTC. It translates to CASSRKLAGGPQETQYF. Filled out from reference TRBV7-2 and TRBJ2-5, the complete variable domain reads GAGVSQSPSNKVTEKGKDVELRCDPISGHTALYWYRQSLGQGLEFLIYFQGNSAPDKSGLPSDRFSAERTGGSVSTLTIQRTQQEDSAVYLCASSRKLAGGPQETQYFGPGTRLLVL.

This clone was seen a single time. The rearrangement uses TRBV5-6 and TRBJ2-2; D uncertain. Germline loops: CDR1 SGHDT, CDR2 YYEEEE. This CDR3 has 14 amino acids. V dropped 0 bases and J dropped 2 bases, with 5 bases sitting between them. DNA of the CDR3: TGTGCCAGCAGCTTGGCCGTAAACACCGGGGAGCTGTTTTTT. Amino acids: CASSLAVNTGELFF. The full variable domain, rest sourced from reference TRBV5-6 and TRBJ2-2, is DAGVTQSPTHLIKTRGQQVTLRCSPKSGHDTVSWYQQALGQGPQFIFQYYEEEERQRGNFPDRFSGHQFPNYSSELNVNALLLGDSALYLCASSLAVNTGELFFGEGSRLTVL.

This chain uses TRBV27 with TRBJ2-1; 8 bases are a match to TRBD1. The CDR3 is 18 residues long. The V gene's germline CDR1 is MNHEY and CDR2 SMNVEV (reference sequence). V dropped 5 bases and J dropped 2; count of bases not matched to a gene: 14. The CDR3 region has the DNA TGTGCCAGCAGTCCAACCCGATTTGGGACAGGAACCTACAATGAGCAGTTCTTC. This translates into CASSPTRFGTGTYNEQFF.

Points on this clone: The junction departs from the called germline gene at one end, perhaps through a read error. The chain has TRBV6-6 and TRBJ1-6, with TRBD1 as a possible D gene (5 bases). Germline values: CDR1 MNHNY, CDR2 SVGAGI (reference sequence). The CDR3 runs 15 residues. The CDR3 loop reads CASSYSQGYSSPLHF. The CDR3 DNA sequence: TGTGCCAGCAGTTACTCGCAGGGATATAGTTCACCCCTCCACTTT.

The V and J genes are TRBV7-8 and TRBJ2-7; perhaps TRBD1 as D (6 bases). CDR3 length equals 22 residues. The germline CDR1 and CDR2 sequences are SGHVS and FQNEAQ. Trimming removed 5 bases from V and 0 bases from J, with 35 bases in between. CDR3 loop: CASSKEQGSFSKQKRASYEQYF. The CDR3 DNA follows: TGTGCCAGCAGCAAAGAACAGGGTTCCTTTTCCAAACAGAAAAGAGCCTCCTACGAGCAGTACTTC.

This clone came up once. This chain connects TRBV19 to TRBJ1-5; D is undetermined. Per germline, CDR1 LNHDA and CDR2 SQIVND (reference sequence). The CDR3 is made up of 13 amino acids. The ends were cut back, 4 bases at V and 4 bases at J, with 8 bases in the middle. CDR3 DNA sequence: TGTGCCAGTAGTAAACAGCGGAATCAGCCCCAGCATTTT. As protein: CASSKQRNQPQHF.

This clone occurred once. The chain uses TRBV7-8 and TRBJ1-1, with 8 nucleotides matching TRBD1. The V gene end was trimmed by 6 bases and the J gene end by 0 bases; junction bases not matched to a gene: 9. Germline V gene sequence: CDR1 SGHVS, CDR2 FQNEAQ. This CDR3 has 16 amino acids. The CDR3 protein is CASSYGQGAMNTEAFF. Here the CDR3 DNA reads TGTGCCAGCAGTTATGGACAGGGAGCAATGAACACTGAAGCTTTCTTT. Together with reference TRBV7-8 and TRBJ1-1, the CDR3 gives the full variable domain: GAGVSQSPRYKVAKRGQDVALRCDPISGHVSLFWYQQALGQGPEFLTYFQNEAQLDKSGLPSDRFFAERPEGSVSTLKIQRTQQEDSAVYLCASSYGQGAMNTEAFFGQGTRLTVV.

This clone was picked up a small number of times. The rearrangement joins TRBV28 to TRBJ2-5; weak D call: TRBD2 (6 bases). The J call may be incorrect, as the DNA end agrees better with TRBJ2-7. The CDR3 loop spans 12 amino acids. Germline V gives CDR1 MDHEN, CDR2 SYDVKM. Written as DNA, the CDR3 is TGTGCCGCGCAGGAGGGGTCCTACGAGCAGTACTTC. As protein: CAAQEGSYEQYF.

V and J are TRBV18 and TRBJ1-4; 7 positions agree with TRBD1. V gave up 5 bases and J gave up 7 bases; unmatched junction bases: 4. The V gene's germline CDR1 is KGHSH and CDR2 LQKENI. The CDR3 spans 13 residues. CDR3 in DNA: TGTGCCAGCTCAACAGGGGAACGTGAAAAACTGTTTTTT. This translates into CASSTGEREKLFF.